A single sample gave rise to the 28 T cell receptor beta chains below, sequenced in a study of identical twins. Via MiXCR, TCRdb re-called the 5' RACE reads, giving one row per CDR3 protein. The table lists around 480,000 distinct CDR3 sequences, over 11% of them singletons. These sequences were also reported in another study, on yellow fever vaccine responses in identical twins.

Specimen: CD4+ T cells sorted from blood. The receptor source for this set is a woman under 30 in good health.

This clonotype was observed a handful of times. This chain joins TRBV12-3 or TRBV12-4 and TRBJ1-1; the match to TRBD1 covers 11 bases. The CDR3 is 15 amino acids. With V trimmed by 7 bases and J by 5 bases, 9 bases remained unmatched. The DNA for the CDR3 is TGTGCCAGCACCCCCCGGGACAGGGGGGGAACTGAAGCTTTCTTT. Protein product: CASTPRDRGGTEAFF.

Only a few counts were recorded for this clonotype. The rearrangement joins TRBV3-1 to TRBJ2-1; 11 bases are shared with TRBD2. V gave up 3 bases and J gave up 4 bases; unmatched junction bases: 8. This CDR3 contains 17 residues. Germline V gene sequence: CDR1 LGHDT, CDR2 YNNKEL (reference sequence). The CDR3: CASSQGPGLADYNEQFF. The CDR3 coding sequence is TGTGCCAGCAGCCAGGGCCCGGGACTAGCGGATTACAATGAGCAGTTCTTC.

This clonotype was seen a single time. V gene TRBV7-2 combines with J gene TRBJ2-4; D unresolved. The V end was cut by 6 bases, the J end by 0 bases, with 12 bases between. The CDR3 runs to 15 residues. Per germline, CDR1 SGHTA and CDR2 FQGNSA. The CDR3 spells CASSPRVVAKNIQYF. The CDR3 DNA sequence: TGTGCCAGCAGTCCGCGAGTGGTAGCCAAAAACATTCAGTACTTC.

The genes are TRBV7-9 and TRBJ2-1; D remains unclear. CDR1 and CDR2 from the germline V gene are SEHNR and FQNEAQ (reference sequence). V lost 3 bases and J lost 5, with 5 bases in between. The CDR3 is made up of 12 amino acids. The CDR3 loop reads CASSFGHNEQFF. CDR3 sequence (DNA): TGTGCCAGCAGCTTTGGGCACAATGAGCAGTTCTTC. The variable domain in full, completed from reference TRBV7-9 and TRBJ2-1, reads DTGVSQNPRHKITKRGQNVTFRCDPISEHNRLYWYRQTLGQGPEFLTYFQNEAQLEKSRLLSDRFSAERPKGSFSTLEIQRTEQGDSAMYLCASSFGHNEQFFGPGTRLTVL.

This chain connects TRBV6-5 to TRBJ1-2, with a possible D match to TRBD1 (6 bases). V lost 4 bases and J 5 bases, leaving 17 bases between the germline ends. The CDR3 is 15 amino acids. Germline V gene sequence: CDR1 MNHEY, CDR2 SVGAGI. The CDR3 region has the DNA TGTGCCAGCAGTTCGAGGGCCTCAGGGGCTTATGGCTACACCTTC. Its translation is CASSSRASGAYGYTF.

The rearrangement uses TRBV20-1 and TRBJ2-1, with 9 bases that match TRBD2. The germline V gene encodes CDR1 DFQATT and CDR2 SNEGSKA (reference sequence). V lost 2 bases, J lost 5 bases, and 7 bases stayed unmatched. The CDR3 is 15 residues long. In nucleotides, the CDR3 is TGCAGTGCTAGAAAAGCGGGACTAGCAGACAATGAGCAGTTCTTC. Its protein is CSARKAGLADNEQFF.

This clonotype was detected a few times. CDR3 DNA sequence: TGTGCCAGCAGTTTGCGAGCGGCCCTCGGGAGCACCGGGGAGCTGTTTTTT. Translated: CASSLRAALGSTGELFF. The chain combines TRBV27 with TRBJ2-2; D perhaps matches TRBD2 (6 bases). The CDR3 is 17 amino acids. With 3 bases removed from V and 4 bases from J, the gap between germline ends came to 18 bases. Germline values: CDR1 MNHEY, CDR2 SMNVEV (reference sequence).

This clonotype appeared a few times. The chain has TRBV3-1 and TRBJ1-4; D not resolved. Between the trimmed V and J ends, which lost 1 base and 10 bases, there was a span of 13 bases. Germline V lookup: CDR1 LGHDT, CDR2 YNNKEL (reference sequence). This CDR3 comprises 14 residues. The CDR3 here is CASSQGLMVGKLFF. As DNA, the CDR3 is TGTGCCAGCAGCCAAGGTCTTATGGTCGGAAAACTGTTTTTT.

This clonotype occurred many times. V is TRBV20-1 and J is TRBJ2-3; the D gene is possibly TRBD2 (6 bases). Germline V gene sequence: CDR1 DFQATT, CDR2 SNEGSKA (reference sequence). The CDR3 is 11 amino acids. Trimming left V 6 bases short and J 10 bases short, with 14 bases between. The chain's CDR3 is CSASDPGAQYF. The CDR3 bases are TGCAGTGCCAGCGACCCGGGGGCGCAGTATTTT.

V is TRBV5-1 and J is TRBJ1-5; D unresolved. The V gene's germline CDR1 is SGHRS and CDR2 YFSETQ. This CDR3 comprises 13 residues. V was pared by 0 bases and J by 8 bases, with 9 bases between. For the CDR3, the DNA is TGCGCCAGCAGCTTGGGCCCCATAGAGCCCCAGCATTTT. It codes for CASSLGPIEPQHF.

The rearrangement links TRBV20-1 to TRBJ2-1; D remains ambiguous. The CDR3 is 11 residues long. V lost 3 bases and J 8 bases, leaving 8 bases between the germline ends. Looked up from germline, CDR1 is DFQATT and CDR2 is SNEGSKA (reference sequence). The CDR3 loop is CSASPEHEQFF. The CDR3 DNA is TGCAGTGCTAGCCCGGAGCATGAGCAGTTCTTC.

This rearrangement joins TRBV27 to TRBJ1-6; 11 bases align to TRBD1. This CDR3 spans 13 amino acids. V shed 6 bases and J 10 bases; nucleotides not matched to a gene: 2. The V gene's germline CDR1 is MNHEY and CDR2 SMNVEV (reference sequence). As DNA, the CDR3 is TGTGCCAGCAGGGACAGGGGGCACTCACCCCTCCACTTT. It encodes CASRDRGHSPLHF.

The chain's CDR3 is CASSYSRLDQTDTQYF. The CDR3 DNA is TGTGCCAGCAGTTACTCACGACTAGATCAGACAGATACGCAGTATTTT. The chain combines TRBV6-2 or TRBV6-3 with TRBJ2-3; D is possibly TRBD2 (6 bases). Germline CDR1 and CDR2: MNHEY and SVGEGT. This CDR3 spans 16 amino acids. V lost 0 bases, J lost 3 bases, and 13 bases lay in between.

The chain uses TRBV21-1 and TRBJ2-2; TRBD2, the table's D call, lacks a check against the DNA. TRBV21-1 is recorded as a pseudogene. The CDR3 has 14 residues. The chain's CDR3 is CASRIRALDGELFF. The CDR3 bases are TGTGCCAGCAGAATAAGGGCCCTTGACGGGGAGCTGTTTTTT.

The chain joins TRBV6-1 to TRBJ1-2, with 10 bases aligning to TRBD1. The CDR3 is 14 amino acids. Germline CDR1 reads MNHNS; CDR2 reads SASEGT. Losses at the gene ends were 6 bases for V and 7 bases for J; bases not matched to a gene: 8. The CDR3 here is CASRSGTGDSGYTF. CDR3 nucleotide sequence: TGTGCCAGCAGGTCGGGGACAGGGGATTCTGGCTACACCTTC.

The chain is built from TRBV29-1 and TRBJ2-1; D remains unclear. CDR1 is SQVTM and CDR2 is ANQGSEA in the germline V gene. The CDR3 is made up of 14 amino acids. V was shortened by 7 bases and J by 0 bases, with 13 bases between the two germline ends. The CDR3: CSAIDRSSYNEQFF. The CDR3 DNA reads TGCAGCGCTATAGACCGGAGCTCCTACAATGAGCAGTTCTTC.

This clonotype was seen a handful of times. The chain combines TRBV10-2 with TRBJ1-2; TRBD1 aligns across 9 bases. Losses at the gene ends were 5 bases for V and 5 bases for J; bases not matched to a gene: 6. Per the germline V gene, CDR1 is WSHSY and CDR2 is SAAADI. This CDR3 contains 14 residues. The CDR3 bases are TGCGCCAGCAGTATGGGACAGGGATTATATGGCTACACCTTC. Amino acids: CASSMGQGLYGYTF.

The V gene is TRBV4-1, the J gene TRBJ2-7, with TRBD1 matching 12 bases. Germline V gene sequence: CDR1 MGHRA, CDR2 YSYEKL. This CDR3 spans 16 amino acids. V lost 2 bases and J lost 4; bases outside the gene matches: 6. CDR3 sequence reads: CASSQSPGQGAYEQYF. The CDR3 nucleotides read TGCGCCAGCAGCCAAAGCCCGGGACAGGGGGCTTACGAGCAGTACTTC.

The chain recombines TRBV2 with TRBJ1-5; TRBD1 aligns across 9 bases. Germline V gene data show CDR1 as SNHLY and CDR2 as FYNNEI. The CDR3 covers 16 residues. Trimming removed 4 bases from V and 0 bases from J; junction bases left unmatched: 4. DNA of the CDR3: TGTGCCAGCAGTGGACAGGGGGTAAATAGCAATCAGCCCCAGCATTTT. Its translation is CASSGQGVNSNQPQHF.

The chain uses TRBV7-8 and TRBJ2-4; D unclear. V gave up 2 bases and J gave up 0 bases, with 11 bases separating them. Per the germline V gene, CDR1 is SGHVS and CDR2 is FQNEAQ. There are 16 residues in the CDR3. CDR3 nucleotides: TGTGCCAGCAGCTTAAATCCTGTAGTAGCCAAAAACATTCAGTACTTC. Amino acids: CASSLNPVVAKNIQYF.

This clonotype was observed many times. The chain has TRBV2 and TRBJ2-2; tentative D call: TRBD1 (5 bases). Trimming shortened V by 4 bases and J by 4 bases, and 13 bases separated the two germline ends. The CDR3 sequence is 15 residues long. Per the germline V gene, CDR1 is SNHLY and CDR2 is FYNNEI. The CDR3 protein is CASSAQGFSTGELFF. The CDR3 DNA reads TGTGCCAGCAGTGCGCAGGGTTTTAGCACCGGGGAGCTGTTTTTT. The full variable domain, in which reference TRBV2 and TRBJ2-2 provide the parts outside the CDR3, is EPEVTQTPSHQVTQMGQEVILRCVPISNHLYFYWYRQILGQKVEFLVSFYNNEISEKSEIFDDQFSVERPDGSNFTLKIRSTKLEDSAMYFCASSAQGFSTGELFFGEGSRLTVL.

The rearrangement links TRBV3-1 to TRBJ2-7; a possible D gene is TRBD1 (5 bases). The length of the CDR3 is 15 residues. Germline CDR1 LGHDT, CDR2 YNNKEL (reference sequence). Trimming removed 0 bases from V and 7 bases from J, with 16 bases in between. CDR3 loop: CASSQDWRQLREQYF. CDR3 bases: TGTGCCAGCAGCCAAGATTGGAGACAGCTACGAGAGCAGTACTTC.

The chain links TRBV4-3 to TRBJ2-1, with 13 bases aligning to TRBD2. Per germline, CDR1 LGHNA and CDR2 YSLEER. The CDR3 has 16 residues. The V and J ends lost 4 bases and 2 bases, in that order; junction bases with no gene match: 2. Written as DNA, the CDR3 is TGCGCCAGCAGCCGAGGGACTAGCGGGGCCTACAATGAGCAGTTCTTC. It codes for CASSRGTSGAYNEQFF.

The chain recombines TRBV20-1 with TRBJ2-1, with D perhaps TRBD1 (7 bases). Germline V lookup: CDR1 DFQATT, CDR2 SNEGSKA (reference sequence). This CDR3 has 17 residues. V was pared by 0 bases and J by 3 bases, with 18 bases between. CDR3 region: CSARDLGGTVYYNEQFF. Written as DNA, the CDR3 is TGCAGTGCTAGAGATCTAGGGGGGACAGTCTACTACAATGAGCAGTTCTTC.

The V and J genes are TRBV6-2 or TRBV6-3 and TRBJ2-7; D unresolved. From germline, CDR1 is MNHEY and CDR2 SVGEGT. The V end was cut by 0 bases, the J end by 3 bases, with 21 bases between. CDR3 length: 18 residues. This CDR3 is CASSYSISAPKPHYEQYF. Here the CDR3 DNA reads TGTGCCAGCAGTTACTCGATTTCGGCTCCCAAACCTCACTACGAGCAGTACTTC.

This clonotype was seen repeatedly, ten times or more. One end of the junction fails to match germline, which may point to a read error. V is TRBV5-1 and J is TRBJ2-2; TRBD1 aligns across 7 bases. CDR1 SGHRS and CDR2 YFSETQ come from the germline V gene. The CDR3 loop spans 15 amino acids. CDR3 coding DNA: TGTGCCAGCAGTTTGGGACAGACGAACACCGGGGAGCTGTTTTTT. Protein sequence: CASSLGQTNTGELFF.

V gene TRBV10-3 combines with J gene TRBJ2-2; 7 bases are shared with TRBD1. Germline values: CDR1 ENHRY, CDR2 SYGVKD. This CDR3 spans 14 amino acids. Germline trimming cut 6 bases from V and 3 bases from J; bases unmatched to any gene: 4. The chain's CDR3 is CAIRAGTDTGELFF. CDR3 nucleotides: TGTGCCATCAGAGCTGGGACAGACACCGGGGAGCTGTTTTTT.

V is TRBV27 and J is TRBJ2-1; 9 bases map to TRBD2. Trimming removed 6 bases from V and 6 bases from J; junction bases left unmatched: 9. This CDR3 has 15 residues. Germline V gene lookup returns CDR1 MNHEY and CDR2 SMNVEV (reference sequence). The CDR3 protein is CASSLAGEERNEQFF. The CDR3 DNA reads TGTGCCAGCAGCTTAGCGGGAGAAGAGCGCAATGAGCAGTTCTTC.